This T cell receptor (beta chain) was captured by sequencing in a study of blood T cell repertoires in COVID-19. Study-level information: Acute and convalescent COVID-19 specimens originated in the United States, Italy and Spain.

Method: immunoSEQ multiplex PCR; TCRdb's copy keeps in-frame clones and lacks some. This table has under 250,000 clones, 85% to 90% appearing once. Germline V gene lookup returns CDR1 SGHDN and CDR2 FVKESK. The CDR3 sequence is 15 residues long. V was pared by 4 bases and J by 4 bases, with 8 bases of the junction left unmatched. Seattle participants joined during active infection and were tracked over time. Sample: peripheral blood. V and J are TRBV14 and TRBJ2-7; 9 bases map to TRBD2. The receptor was isolated from a man aged 50 to 60 with COVID-19, enrolled during active disease. In nucleotides, the CDR3 is TGTGCCAGCAGCCCCCAGGGACTAGCTGCTTACGAGCAGTACTTC. This translates into CASSPQGLAAYEQYF.